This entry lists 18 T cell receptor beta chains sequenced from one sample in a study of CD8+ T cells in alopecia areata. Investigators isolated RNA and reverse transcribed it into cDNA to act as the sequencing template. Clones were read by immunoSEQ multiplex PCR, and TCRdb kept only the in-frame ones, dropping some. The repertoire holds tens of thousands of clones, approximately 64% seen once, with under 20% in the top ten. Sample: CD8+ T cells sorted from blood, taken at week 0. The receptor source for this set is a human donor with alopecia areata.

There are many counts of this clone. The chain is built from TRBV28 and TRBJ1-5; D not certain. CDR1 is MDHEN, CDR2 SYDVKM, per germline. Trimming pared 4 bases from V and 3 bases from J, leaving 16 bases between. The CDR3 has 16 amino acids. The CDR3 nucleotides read TGTGCCAGCAGTTCCCGACGAGGCAAGAACAATCAGCCCCAGCATTTT. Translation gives CASSSRRGKNNQPQHF.

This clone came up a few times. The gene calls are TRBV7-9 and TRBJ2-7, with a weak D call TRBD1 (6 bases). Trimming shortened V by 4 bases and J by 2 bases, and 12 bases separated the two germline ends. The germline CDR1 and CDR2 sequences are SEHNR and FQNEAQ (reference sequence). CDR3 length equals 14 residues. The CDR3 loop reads CASSSGHLAYEQYF. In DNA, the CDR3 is TGTGCCAGCAGCTCGGGACATTTAGCCTACGAGCAGTACTTC.

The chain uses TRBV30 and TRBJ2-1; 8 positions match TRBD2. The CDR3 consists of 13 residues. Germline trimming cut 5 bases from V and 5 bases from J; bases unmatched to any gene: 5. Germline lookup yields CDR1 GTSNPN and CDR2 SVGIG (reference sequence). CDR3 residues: CAWGAGAHNEQFF. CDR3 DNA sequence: TGTGCCTGGGGAGCGGGAGCCCACAATGAGCAGTTCTTC.

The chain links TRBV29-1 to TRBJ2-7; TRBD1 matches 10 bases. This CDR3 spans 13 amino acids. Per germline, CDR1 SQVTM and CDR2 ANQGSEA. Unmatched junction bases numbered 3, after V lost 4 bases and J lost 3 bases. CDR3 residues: CSVGGQGLYEQYF. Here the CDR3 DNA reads TGCAGCGTTGGGGGACAGGGGCTCTACGAGCAGTACTTC.

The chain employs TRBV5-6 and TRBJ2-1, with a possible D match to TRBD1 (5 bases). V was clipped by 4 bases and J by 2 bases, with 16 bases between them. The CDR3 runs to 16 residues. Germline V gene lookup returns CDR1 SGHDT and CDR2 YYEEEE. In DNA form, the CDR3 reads TGTGCCAGCAGCCGACTTGGGGCAGCCACCTACAATGAGCAGTTCTTC. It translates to CASSRLGAATYNEQFF. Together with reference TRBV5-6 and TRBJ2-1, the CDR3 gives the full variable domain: DAGVTQSPTHLIKTRGQQVTLRCSPKSGHDTVSWYQQALGQGPQFIFQYYEEEERQRGNFPDRFSGHQFPNYSSELNVNALLLGDSALYLCASSRLGAATYNEQFFGPGTRLTVL.

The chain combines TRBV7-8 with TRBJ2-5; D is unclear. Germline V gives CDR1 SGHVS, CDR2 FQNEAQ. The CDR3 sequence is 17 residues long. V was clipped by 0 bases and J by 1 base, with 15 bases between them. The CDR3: CASSLAVLPLRQETQYF. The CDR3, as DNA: TGTGCCAGCAGCTTAGCAGTCTTACCGCTACGCCAAGAGACCCAGTACTTC.

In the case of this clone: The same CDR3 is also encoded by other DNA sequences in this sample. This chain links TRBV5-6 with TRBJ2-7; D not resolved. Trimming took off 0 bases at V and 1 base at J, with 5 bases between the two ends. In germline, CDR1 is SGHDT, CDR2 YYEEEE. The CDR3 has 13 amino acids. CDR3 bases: TGTGCCAGCAGCTTGGCGAGTTCCTACGAGCAGTACTTC. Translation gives CASSLASSYEQYF.

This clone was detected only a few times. Here the CDR3 reads CASSKGLAGGSQETQYF. The CDR3 nucleotides are TGCGCCAGCAGCAAGGGACTAGCGGGGGGCTCACAAGAGACCCAGTACTTC. The V call is TRBV5-1, the J call TRBJ2-5; 15 nucleotides match TRBD2. V shed 4 bases and J 2 bases; nucleotides not matched to a gene: 6. The CDR3 sequence is 17 residues long. Per germline, CDR1 SGHRS and CDR2 YFSETQ.

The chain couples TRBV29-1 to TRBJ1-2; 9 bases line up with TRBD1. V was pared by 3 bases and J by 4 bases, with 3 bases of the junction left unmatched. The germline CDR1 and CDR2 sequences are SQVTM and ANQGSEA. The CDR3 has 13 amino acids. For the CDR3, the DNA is TGCAGCGTTGAGGGGGACAGGGTCTATGGCTACACCTTC. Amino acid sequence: CSVEGDRVYGYTF.

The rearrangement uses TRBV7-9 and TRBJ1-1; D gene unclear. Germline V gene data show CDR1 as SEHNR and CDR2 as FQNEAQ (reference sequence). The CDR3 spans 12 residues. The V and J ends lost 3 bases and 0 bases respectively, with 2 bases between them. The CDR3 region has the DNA TGTGCCAGCAGCTTTGTGAACACTGAAGCTTTCTTT. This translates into CASSFVNTEAFF.

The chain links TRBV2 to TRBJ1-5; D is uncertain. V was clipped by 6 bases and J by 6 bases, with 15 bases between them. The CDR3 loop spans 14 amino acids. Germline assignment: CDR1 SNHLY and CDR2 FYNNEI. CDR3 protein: CASSLKGWGQPQHF. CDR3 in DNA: TGTGCCAGCAGCTTAAAGGGTTGGGGTCAGCCCCAGCATTTT.

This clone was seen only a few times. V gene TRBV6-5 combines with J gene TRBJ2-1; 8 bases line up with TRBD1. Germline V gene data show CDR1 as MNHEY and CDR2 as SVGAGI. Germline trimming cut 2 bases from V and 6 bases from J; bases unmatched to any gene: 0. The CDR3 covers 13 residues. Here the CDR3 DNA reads TGTGCCAGCAGTTACGGACAGGGCAATGAGCAGTTCTTC. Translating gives CASSYGQGNEQFF.

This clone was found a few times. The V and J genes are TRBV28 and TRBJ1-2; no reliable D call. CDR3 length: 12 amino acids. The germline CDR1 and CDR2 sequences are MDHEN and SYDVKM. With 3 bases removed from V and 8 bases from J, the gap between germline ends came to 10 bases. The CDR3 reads CASSLQNAGYTF. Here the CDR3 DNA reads TGTGCCAGCAGTTTGCAGAACGCAGGCTACACCTTC.

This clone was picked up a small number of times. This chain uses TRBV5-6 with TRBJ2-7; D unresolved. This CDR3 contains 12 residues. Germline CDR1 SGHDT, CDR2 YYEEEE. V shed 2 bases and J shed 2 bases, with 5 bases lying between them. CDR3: CASSLGTYEQYF. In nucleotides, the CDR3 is TGTGCCAGCAGCTTAGGGACCTACGAGCAGTACTTC.

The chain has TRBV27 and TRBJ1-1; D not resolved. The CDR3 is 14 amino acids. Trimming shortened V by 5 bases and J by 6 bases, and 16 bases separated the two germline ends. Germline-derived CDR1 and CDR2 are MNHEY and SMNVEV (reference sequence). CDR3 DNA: TGTGCCAGCAGTACAGACCTGTATAGGGCTGAAGCTTTCTTT. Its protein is CASSTDLYRAEAFF.

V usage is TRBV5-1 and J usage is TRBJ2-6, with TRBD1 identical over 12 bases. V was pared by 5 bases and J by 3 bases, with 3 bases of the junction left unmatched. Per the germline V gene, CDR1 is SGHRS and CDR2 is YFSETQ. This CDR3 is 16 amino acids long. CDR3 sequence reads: CASSRDRGLGANVLTF. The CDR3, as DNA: TGCGCCAGCAGTAGGGACAGGGGGCTTGGGGCCAACGTCCTGACTTTC.

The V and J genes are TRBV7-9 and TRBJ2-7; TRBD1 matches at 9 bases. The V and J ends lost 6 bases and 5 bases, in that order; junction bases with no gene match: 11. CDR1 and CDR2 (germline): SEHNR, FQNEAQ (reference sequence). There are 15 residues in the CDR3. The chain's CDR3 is CASSYPDRGKDEQYF. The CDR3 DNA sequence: TGTGCCAGCAGTTACCCGGACAGGGGAAAGGACGAGCAGTACTTC.

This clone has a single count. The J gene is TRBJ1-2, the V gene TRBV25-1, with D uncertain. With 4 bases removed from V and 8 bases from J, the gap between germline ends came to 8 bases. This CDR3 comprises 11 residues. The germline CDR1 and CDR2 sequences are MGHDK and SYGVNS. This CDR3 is CASSGDWGYTF. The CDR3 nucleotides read TGTGCCAGCAGTGGGGATTGGGGCTACACCTTC.